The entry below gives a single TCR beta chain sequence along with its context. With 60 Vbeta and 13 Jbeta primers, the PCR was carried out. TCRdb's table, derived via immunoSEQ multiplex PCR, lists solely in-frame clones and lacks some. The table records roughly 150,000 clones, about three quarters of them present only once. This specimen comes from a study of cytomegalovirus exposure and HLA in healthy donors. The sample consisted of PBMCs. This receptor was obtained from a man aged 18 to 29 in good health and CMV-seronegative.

The CDR3 DNA is TGTGCCAGCAGTGCACTAGCGGGAGCCCCCAAAAACATTCAGTACTTC. Protein: CASSALAGAPKNIQYF. This chain joins TRBV6-1 and TRBJ2-4, with 11 bases matching TRBD2. This CDR3 has 16 amino acids. With V trimmed by 4 bases and J by 2 bases, 4 bases remained unmatched. CDR1 and CDR2 (germline): MNHNS, SASEGT.